This T cell receptor beta chain originates from a study of OX40 agonist ivuxolimab in advanced cancers. Profiled with immunoSEQ multiplex PCR; TCRdb holds only in-frame clones, not every one. The sample contains tens of thousands of clones, 87% of which appear only once. The source is an adult with an advanced solid tumor such as melanoma, head and neck, liver or kidney cancer. This sample comprised CD4+ or CD8+ T cells sorted from blood, obtained in a trial of the OX40 agonist ivuxolimab.

In DNA, the CDR3 is TGTGCCACCAGCAGCGACCAAGGGATCTACGAGCAGTACTTC. Translation: CATSSDQGIYEQYF. The chain recombines TRBV15 with TRBJ2-7; the D is unclear. V gave up 3 bases and J gave up 3 bases, with 12 bases separating them. This CDR3 contains 14 residues. Germline loops: CDR1 LNHNV, CDR2 YYDKDF (reference sequence).